A selection of T cell receptor beta chains follows, all from one sample in a study of T cell changes during pregnancy in multiple sclerosis. Measured with immunoSEQ multiplex PCR; TCRdb has only the in-frame clones, and not every one. The table includes 55,000 to 80,000 clones, approximately 93% detected once. The sample here was CD8+ T cells from peripheral blood mononuclear cells, taken in the second trimester of pregnancy. These receptors were taken from a female donor with multiple sclerosis, enrolled in a pregnancy study. Each CDR3 is given with its conserved first and last residue. D genes are given only for firm matches. Size is omitted from some rows. Given values are once, few, many or a class for expanded clones.

d_call clone_size j_call v_call cdr3_nt cdr3_aa
TRBD1 NA TRBJ2-5 TRBV4-1 TGCGCCAGCAGCAGGGGGCGGGAGACCCAGTACTTC CASSRGRETQYF
NA NA TRBJ1-2 TRBV27 TGTGCCAGTACACGGGATCCACGCTATGGCTACACCTTC CASTRDPRYGYTF
TRBD1 NA TRBJ2-7 TRBV27 TGTGCCAGCAGCCTCGGGACAGGGAGGTTCGACGAGCAGTACTTC CASSLGTGRFDEQYF
TRBD2 NA TRBJ2-1 TRBV9 TGTGCCAGCAGCGTAGTGTCTAGCGGGAATGAGCAGTTCTTC CASSVVSSGNEQFF
NA NA TRBJ2-7 TRBV19 TGTGCCAGTAGTCTAAGGGGGGGACCGTACGAGCAGTACTTC CASSLRGGPYEQYF
TRBD2 NA TRBJ2-1 TRBV27 TGTGCCAGCAGTTGGTCCCTAGCGGGAATCGATGAGCAGTTCTTC CASSWSLAGIDEQFF
TRBD2 NA TRBJ2-3 TRBV28 TGTGCCAGCAGTCTTACCCCCGGGGGGATAACAGATACGCAGTATTTT CASSLTPGGITDTQYF
TRBD1 NA TRBJ2-2 TRBV6-1 TGTGCCAGCAGTGAAGGGACAGGGGAATCCGGGGAGCTGTTTTTT CASSEGTGESGELFF
TRBD1 NA TRBJ1-4 TRBV4-1 TGCGCCAGCGGGGACAGGGACGTAGAAAAACTGTTTTTT CASGDRDVEKLFF
NA once TRBJ2-7 TRBV9 TGTGCCAGCAGCTACCGGGACTTATACGAGCAGTACTTC CASSYRDLYEQYF
TRBD1 NA TRBJ2-5 TRBV15 TGTGCCACCAGCGGGACAGGGATAGAGACCCAGTACTTC CATSGTGIETQYF
NA NA TRBJ2-3 TRBV7-6 TGTGCCAGCAGCCGACTGTACACAGATACGCAGTATTTT CASSRLYTDTQYF
NA NA TRBJ2-7 TRBV11-2 TGTGCCAGCAGCCCGGGGTTCGAGCAGTACTTC CASSPGFEQYF
NA NA TRBJ1-2 TRBV29-1 TGCAGCGCCGCCACCACTCTCCAAATAATCTTC CSAATTLQIIF
TRBD2 NA TRBJ2-2 TRBV4-1 TGCGCCAGCAGCCATGCGGGACTAGGGTTTACCGGGGAGCTGTTTTTT CASSHAGLGFTGELFF
NA few TRBJ1-3 TRBV30 TGTGCCTGGAGTGTTGACTTAACGTCTGGAAACACCATATATTTT CAWSVDLTSGNTIYF
NA few TRBJ2-1 TRBV7-3 TGTGCCAGCAGCTTAACGGGGCCTTCAACGAGGGAGCAGTTCTTC CASSLTGPSTREQFF
TRBD1 NA TRBJ2-1 TRBV2 TGTGCCAGCAGTGCGCGCCCAGAACCGGGACAGGGGGCAGATGAGCAGTTCTTC CASSARPEPGQGADEQFF
NA NA TRBJ2-7 TRBV10-1 TGCGCCAGCAGTTCCGGGACTGCCCCCTACGAGCAGTACTTC CASSSGTAPYEQYF
TRBD1 NA TRBJ2-7 TRBV4-1 TGCGCCAGCAGCCAAGATCCAGGGGGCTACTACGAGCAGTACTTC CASSQDPGGYYEQYF
TRBD2 NA TRBJ2-1 TRBV5-1 TGCGCCAGCAGCTTGAAAGCGGGAGCGGACTACAATGAGCAGTTCTTC CASSLKAGADYNEQFF
TRBD1 NA TRBJ1-2 TRBV19 TGTGCCACGGGACAGGGATTATCCTATGGCTACACCTTC CATGQGLSYGYTF